This TCR beta chain was identified during a study of blood T cell repertoires in COVID-19. The data were produced by immunoSEQ multiplex PCR, yet TCRdb's version contains in-frame clones alone and is incomplete. The sample consists of tens of thousands of clones, roughly 87% of them appearing once. The V and J ends lost 4 bases and 5 bases respectively, with 15 bases between them. Germline V gene sequence: CDR1 SGHNT, CDR2 YYREEE (reference sequence). This CDR3 comprises 15 residues. This sequence joins TRBV5-4 and TRBJ1-4, with D possibly being TRBD1 (6 bases). The clonotype originates from a human donor in a cohort sampled during active COVID-19. Source material: peripheral blood. The CDR3 is CASSVRTDGNEKLFF. CDR3 in DNA: TGTGCCAGCAGCGTCCGGACAGACGGGAATGAAAAACTGTTTTTT.